Listed below are T cell receptor beta chains from one sample, sequenced in a study of shared clonotypes between healthy human individuals. Assay used: immunoSEQ multiplex PCR; TCRdb lists only in-frame clones, some missing. The sample records some 240,000 clones, approximately 65% being singletons. Specimen: memory CD4+ T cells sorted from blood. Receptor source: a man aged 30 to 39 in good health. Each CDR3 is given with its conserved first and last residue. The order of the fields is CDR3 DNA, CDR3 protein, clone size, V gene, J gene, D gene. A D gene is named only where the DNA matches it firmly. Where a row states a size, it is once, few, many or the class of an expanded clone; other rows omit it.

CDR3 DNA: TGCAGCGTTGCATCTAAAGTGGGGGAGACCCAGTACTTC
CDR3 protein: CSVASKVGETQYF
clone size: few
V gene: TRBV29-1
J gene: TRBJ2-5
D gene: -

CDR3 DNA: TGCGCCAGCAGCCAATTGGCACGTATAAGCTCCTACAATGAGCAGTTCTTC
CDR3 protein: CASSQLARISSYNEQFF
clone size: few
V gene: TRBV5-1
J gene: TRBJ2-1
D gene: -

CDR3 DNA: TGTGCCAGCAGTAATACGGGACTAGCGGGAGGAGGATCGCAGTATTTT
CDR3 protein: CASSNTGLAGGGSQYF
clone size: -
V gene: TRBV7-9
J gene: TRBJ2-3
D gene: TRBD2

CDR3 DNA: TGTGCCAGCAGCTTGACGGCGTCTGCGGAAAAACTGTTTTTT
CDR3 protein: CASSLTASAEKLFF
clone size: -
V gene: TRBV5-4
J gene: TRBJ1-4
D gene: -

CDR3 DNA: TGCGCCAGCAGCGAAACGGGACAGGGGAACACCGGGGAGCTGTTTTTT
CDR3 protein: CASSETGQGNTGELFF
clone size: -
V gene: TRBV5-1
J gene: TRBJ2-2
D gene: TRBD1

CDR3 DNA: TGTGCCAGCAGTTCCCCGAGGGGGAAGAGCTCCTACGAGCAGTACTTC
CDR3 protein: CASSSPRGKSSYEQYF
clone size: few
V gene: TRBV27
J gene: TRBJ2-7
D gene: -

CDR3 DNA: TGTGCCAGCAGTCTCGGACAGGGGGATAATCAGCCCCAGCATTTT
CDR3 protein: CASSLGQGDNQPQHF
clone size: -
V gene: TRBV6-6
J gene: TRBJ1-5
D gene: TRBD1

CDR3 DNA: TGTGCCAGCTCACTTACGGGGCGCAATGAGCAGTTCTTC
CDR3 protein: CASSLTGRNEQFF
clone size: -
V gene: TRBV18
J gene: TRBJ2-1
D gene: -

CDR3 DNA: TGCGCCGCAGGGGTTCGTCCCATGGCCGGGGAGCTGTTTTTT
CDR3 protein: CAAGVRPMAGELFF
clone size: -
V gene: TRBV5-1
J gene: TRBJ2-2
D gene: -

CDR3 DNA: TGTGCCAGCAGTTACCGGGAGGACTACGAGCAGTACTTC
CDR3 protein: CASSYREDYEQYF
clone size: -
V gene: TRBV6-5
J gene: TRBJ2-7
D gene: TRBD2

CDR3 DNA: TGTGCCAGCAGCTTAGGTGTCGGGAGACTCACAGATACGCAGTATTTT
CDR3 protein: CASSLGVGRLTDTQYF
clone size: -
V gene: TRBV7-8
J gene: TRBJ2-3
D gene: -

CDR3 DNA: TGTGCCAGCAGTGTGGCGGGAGTACGATACGAGCAGTACTTC
CDR3 protein: CASSVAGVRYEQYF
clone size: -
V gene: TRBV6-1
J gene: TRBJ2-7
D gene: TRBD2

CDR3 DNA: TGCAGCGTTGCAGGGGGTGGTGAAAAACTGTTTTTT
CDR3 protein: CSVAGGGEKLFF
clone size: -
V gene: TRBV29-1
J gene: TRBJ1-4
D gene: TRBD1

CDR3 DNA: TGTGCCAGCAGTGCGCCTAGCGGGAGCTCCTACAATGAGCAGTTCTTC
CDR3 protein: CASSAPSGSSYNEQFF
clone size: -
V gene: TRBV27
J gene: TRBJ2-1
D gene: TRBD2

CDR3 DNA: TGCGCCAGCAGCTCGGGACTTTCTTCCTACAATGAGCAGTTCTTC
CDR3 protein: CASSSGLSSYNEQFF
clone size: many
V gene: TRBV5-1
J gene: TRBJ2-1
D gene: -

CDR3 DNA: TGTGCCAGCTTGGGGACTAGCGGGAGAAATGAGCAGTTCTTC
CDR3 protein: CASLGTSGRNEQFF
clone size: few
V gene: TRBV18
J gene: TRBJ2-1
D gene: TRBD2

CDR3 DNA: TGCGCCAGCAGCTTGGCCGGGACAGGCCGACCAGGAAACTACGAGCAGTACTTC
CDR3 protein: CASSLAGTGRPGNYEQYF
clone size: once
V gene: TRBV5-1
J gene: TRBJ2-7
D gene: TRBD1

CDR3 DNA: TGTGCCAGCAGATGGGGGACAGGATCCTACGAGCAGTACTTC
CDR3 protein: CASRWGTGSYEQYF
clone size: -
V gene: TRBV11-2
J gene: TRBJ2-7
D gene: TRBD1

CDR3 DNA: TGTGCCAGCACCGGGGCCTCCTACGAGCAGTACTTC
CDR3 protein: CASTGASYEQYF
clone size: few
V gene: TRBV28
J gene: TRBJ2-7
D gene: -

CDR3 DNA: TGTGCCAGCAGCGTAGAGGTTAGCTTTTTGACCGGGGAGCTGTTTTTT
CDR3 protein: CASSVEVSFLTGELFF
clone size: medium-sized
V gene: TRBV9
J gene: TRBJ2-2
D gene: -

CDR3 DNA: TGTGCCAGCAGCTTAGTGACTAGCGGGAGAAATAATGAGCAGTTCTTC
CDR3 protein: CASSLVTSGRNNEQFF
clone size: many
V gene: TRBV7-9
J gene: TRBJ2-1
D gene: TRBD2

CDR3 DNA: TGTGCCAGTAACTTACAGGGGGCTAGCAATCAGTCCCAGCATTTT
CDR3 protein: CASNLQGASNQSQHF
clone size: -
V gene: TRBV19
J gene: TRBJ1-5
D gene: TRBD1

CDR3 DNA: TGTGCCAGCAGCTTGGGTAGCGGGAACACCGGGGAGCTGTTTTTT
CDR3 protein: CASSLGSGNTGELFF
clone size: many
V gene: TRBV5-4
J gene: TRBJ2-2
D gene: -

CDR3 DNA: TGTGCTAGTGGTTTTTCTGGTGGTCGCCAGCATTTT
CDR3 protein: CASGFSGGRQHF
clone size: -
V gene: TRBV12-5
J gene: TRBJ1-5
D gene: -

CDR3 DNA: TGTGCCAGCTCGCCTCGACAGGCCAACAATGAGCAGTTCTTC
CDR3 protein: CASSPRQANNEQFF
clone size: once
V gene: TRBV18
J gene: TRBJ2-1
D gene: -